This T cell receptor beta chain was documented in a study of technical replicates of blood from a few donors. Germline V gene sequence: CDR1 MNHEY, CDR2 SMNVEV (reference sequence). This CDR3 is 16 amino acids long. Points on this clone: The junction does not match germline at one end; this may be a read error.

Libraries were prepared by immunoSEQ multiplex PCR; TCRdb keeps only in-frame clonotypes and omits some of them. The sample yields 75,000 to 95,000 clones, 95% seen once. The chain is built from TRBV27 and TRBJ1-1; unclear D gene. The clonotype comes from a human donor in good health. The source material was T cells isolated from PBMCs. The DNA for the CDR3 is TGTGCCAGCAGGTTATTGGGCAGCTCCATGAACACTGAAGCTTTCTTT. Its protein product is CASRLLGSSMNTEAFF.